These 4 T cell receptor beta chains were sequenced from one sample in a study of post-analysis software for immune sequencing data. Study-wide points: In patients, TRBV5-6, TRBV5-1 and TRBV20-1 belonged to four or five TRBV segments found more frequently than in controls.

cDNA libraries for TCR beta contained unique molecular identifiers. A single record per CDR3 protein comes from TCRdb applying MiXCR to the PCR reads. The table shows hundreds of thousands of distinct CDR3 sequences, with more than 50% occurring only once. Their cognate antigens are unknown. Material: blood. The receptors shown here come from a girl aged 2 to 10 with multiple sclerosis.

This chain joins TRBV5-5 and TRBJ2-7; D possibly corresponds to TRBD2 (5 bases). Germline assignment: CDR1 SGHKS and CDR2 YYEKEE (reference sequence). Trimming stripped 3 bases from V and 5 bases from J, with 12 bases between. The CDR3 has 13 amino acids. The CDR3 loop reads CASSWASSDEQYF. CDR3 coding DNA: TGTGCCAGCAGCTGGGCTAGCAGTGACGAGCAGTACTTC.

V gene TRBV4-2 combines with J gene TRBJ2-3; 15 nucleotides match TRBD2. The germline gives CDR1 LGHNA, CDR2 YNFKEQ. V shed 4 bases and J 5 bases; nucleotides not matched to a gene: 4. The CDR3 runs 16 residues. In DNA form, the CDR3 reads TGTGCCAGCAGCCCTGGACTAGCGGGGGGGCAAGATACGCAGTATTTT. Encoded protein: CASSPGLAGGQDTQYF.

V usage is TRBV29-1 and J usage is TRBJ2-1, with D perhaps TRBD1 (6 bases). The germline V gene encodes CDR1 SQVTM and CDR2 ANQGSEA. The CDR3 length is 11 residues. Trimming removed 5 bases at V and 9 bases at J, with 11 bases between. The chain's CDR3 is CSVTQGSEQFF. The CDR3 nucleotides read TGCAGCGTTACACAGGGTTCTGAGCAGTTCTTC.

The chain employs TRBV6-1 and TRBJ2-1; 14 bases map to TRBD2. CDR3 length: 18 residues. With V trimmed by 6 bases and J by 7 bases, 14 bases remained unmatched. Per germline, CDR1 MNHNS and CDR2 SASEGT. CDR3 sequence: CASSRLGLAGESANEQFF. The CDR3 nucleotides are TGTGCCAGCAGCCGACTGGGACTAGCGGGGGAAAGTGCTAATGAGCAGTTCTTC.